This T cell receptor beta chain was captured in a study of blood T cell repertoires in COVID-19 (dated by TCRdb to the early 2020s). As for the study more broadly: Samples covering the acute and convalescent phases of COVID-19 were provided by collaborators in the United States, Italy and Spain. The samples were drawn from two sources: the first 160 participants of the ongoing ImmuneRACE study, and about 1,300 subjects contributed by 6 global collaborators. The material from the prospective study consisted of cDNA or gDNA derived from T cells, B-cell-depleted T cells, or PBMCs. The dataset comprised deeply sampled blood TCRbeta repertoires from subjects exposed to, actively infected with, or recovered from COVID-19. The sample metadata nearly always contained a de-identified subject ID, COVID-19 status, age in years and sex. Where available, HLA class I and class II types were obtained from metadata supplied by the sample provider rather than from assay-based typing. The repertoires were released in a freely available public database meant as a resource for research on the immune response to SARS-CoV-2. General conclusions and limits of the study: Clinical and demographic metadata were provided uncurated, with the amount varying by source and participant.

In regard to this clone: No antigen is known for it. Nothing much larger sits one base from this clone, and base qualities are not available.

Participants in the prospective study were aged 18 to 89 years, lived in about two dozen United States geographic areas, and enrolled through a virtual design. In the prospective study, cohorts were assigned on the basis of participant-reported clinical history obtained from a screening survey and a study questionnaire. Recovered participants in ImmuneRACE Cohort 3 were defined as having two consecutive negative NP/OP PCR tests, clearance from a healthcare professional, or resolution of symptoms. Mobile phlebotomists in the prospective study collected whole blood, serum and a nasopharyngeal or oropharyngeal swab from every participant. Over a 2-month period, participants in the prospective study had the option of providing additional blood draws and questionnaires. Prospective study blood samples were shipped either frozen or at room temperature before DNA extraction. In the germline V gene (reference sequence), CDR1 corresponds to LNHDA and CDR2 to SQIVND. At the junction V is shortened by 9 bases and J by 5 bases, with 16 bases in between. CDR3 length: 13 amino acids, cysteine to phenylalanine. Of the read, only the CDR3 DNA is kept; its 39 bases are in frame from base 1.

TCRbeta CDR3 regions were amplified from genomic DNA by means of the immunoSEQ Assay, a bias-controlled multiplex PCR. The paper's data handling went like this. Within the assay, amplification of reference gene primers was used to estimate how many nucleated cells each sample contained. Sequence reads were collapsed and filtered to measure the absolute abundance of every unique TCRbeta CDR3 rearrangement. For each sample, productive Simpson clonality was calculated as the square root of Simpson's diversity index across productive rearrangements. TCRdb retrieved this table from immuneACCESS and kept in-frame rearrangements only. Not all clones are present; in checked studies, unresolved V genes account for under half, and no reason is known for the remainder. V and J calls and clone size are copied from that table; D and trimming were computed from the DNA. The sample contains under 200,000 clones, roughly 82% of them found a single time. Approximately 9.9% of the sample belongs to the ten largest clones.

The sequenced sample was PBMCs or T cells enriched from blood (not recorded which). Recombination joined TRBV19 with TRBJ1-2; matching of 5 bases hints at TRBD1 as the D gene. This TCR came from a man aged 45-60 years who had recovered from COVID-19. The CDR3 amino acid sequence is: CARNRTYLYGYTF. The DNA sequence is as follows: TGTGCCAGAAATCGGACATACCTTTATGGCTACACCTTC.